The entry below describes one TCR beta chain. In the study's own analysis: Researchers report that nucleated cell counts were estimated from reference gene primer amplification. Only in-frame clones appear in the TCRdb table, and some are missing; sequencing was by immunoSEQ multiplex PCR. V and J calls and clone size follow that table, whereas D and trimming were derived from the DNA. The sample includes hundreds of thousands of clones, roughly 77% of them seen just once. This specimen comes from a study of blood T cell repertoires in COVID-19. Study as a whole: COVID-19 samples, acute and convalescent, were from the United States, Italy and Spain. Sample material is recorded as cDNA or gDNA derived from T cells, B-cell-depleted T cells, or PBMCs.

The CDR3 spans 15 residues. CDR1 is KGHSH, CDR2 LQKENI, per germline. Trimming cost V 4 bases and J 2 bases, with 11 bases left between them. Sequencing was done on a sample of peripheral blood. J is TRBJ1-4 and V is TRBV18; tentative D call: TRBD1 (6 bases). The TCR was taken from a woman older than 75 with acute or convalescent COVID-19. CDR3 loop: CASSLQGFTNEKLFF. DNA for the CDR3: TGTGCCAGCTCACTTCAGGGGTTCACTAATGAAAAACTGTTTTTT.